The following is a T cell receptor beta chain sequence with its context. Its antigen remains unidentified. No much larger clonotype is one base removed from it; base qualities were not supplied. The data were taken from a study of cytomegalovirus exposure and HLA in healthy donors (dated by TCRdb to about 2017). In terms of the full investigation: An earlier analysis of some 500 of the donors reported more than 250 Gb of sequence data and about 100 million unique TCR beta sequences from 150 million to 200 million T cells. An early release that covered roughly 600 HLA-typed donors contained about 300 gigabases of sequencing data and about 93 million unique TCR sequences. Of the 300 to 500 genotyped donors, 75% to 85% were placed in the genetic ancestry cluster associated with self-reported Caucasian donors. The study aimed to test whether cataloging public T cell receptors could reveal signatures of past pathogen exposure. The study profiled the T cell repertoires of around 700 subjects by immunosequencing and related them to cytomegalovirus serostatus. Along with the roughly 610-subject first cohort, a separate validation cohort of over a hundred different subjects was used. High-throughput TCR immunosequencing, statistical association of individual TCRs with disease status, and machine learning were combined to predict cytomegalovirus infection status. To study patterns of TCR occurrence, a later analysis re-analyzed previously published TCR beta repertoires from 500 to 850 donors and added high-resolution HLA genotyping. Rather than using new phenotypic data, the later analysis identified candidate immune exposures from TCR beta sequences and from how often those sequences occurred across donors. To decide whether each TCR beta V gene segment behaved as functional or pseudogenic, an earlier analysis of fewer than 750 of the donors relied on high-throughput TCR beta sequencing. Donor age, sex, ethnicity and CMV serostatus were compiled together with the repertoire data. A later genetic analysis took genome-wide SNP genotypes for about 65% of the 666 donors and used that subset as a discovery cohort. Every repertoire in the discovery cohort had been generated on one and the same sequencing platform. Class I and class II HLA loci were covered by the typing at four-digit resolution. The number of typed donors differed by locus: roughly 620-630 for A, B, C, DRB1 and DQB1; some 500 for DQA1; around 580 for DPA1; and roughly 450 for DPB1. Because of strong linkage in the cohort, five DR-DQ haplotypes were treated as single units for association and clustering. Among 300 to 500 genotyped donors of the cohort, an average of about 220,000 unique TCR beta nucleotide sequences was sequenced per donor, of which about 18% were non-productive.

Trimming at the junction amounts to 1 base on V and 0 bases on J, and the germline ends lie 10 bases apart. For CDR1 and CDR2, the germline V gene lists SGHVS and FQNEAQ. The CDR3 runs 16 residues from the cysteine to the phenylalanine. Only CDR3 DNA remains: 48 bases, in frame from the first base. In total, 630 or so healthy bone marrow donors made up the cohort. All cohort members were sampled while nominally healthy, although unrecorded immune exposures were likely present. The donor was CMV seronegative and was included in the group of 352 seronegative cohort members. A peripheral blood sample was provided by each donor, and peripheral blood mononuclear cells were used for TCR beta sequencing. The Qiagen DNeasy Blood Extraction Kit was used to extract genomic DNA from the blood cell samples. Overall results and qualifications from the work: Immune exposure information for the cohort was limited to CMV serostatus. Linkage disequilibrium might explain the correlated functional status among segregating V segments, but an unknown experimental factor could not be ruled out. The cohort was sequenced for TCR beta chains only, and without alpha or paired-chain data the features that could be detected were limited. In the study, approximately 150 TCR beta chains were listed as associated with cytomegalovirus. A few of the identified cytomegalovirus-associated TCR beta chains were confirmed in vitro to be specific for cytomegalovirus antigens. Compared with equally common non-associated chains, HLA-associated TCR beta chains in a later analysis were more clonally expanded and had lower generation probabilities. Specific HLA alleles were associated with 15,000 to 20,000 TCR beta sequences at a false discovery rate of 0.05 in a later analysis. Sequencing depth was assumed to be roughly uniform across donors in the presence/absence analyses, though that assumption may not hold. Most CMV-associated TCR beta chains appeared to be HLA-restricted in a later analysis, and the HLA associations seemed to be driven largely by CMV exposure. Across donors, most TCR sequences were observed very rarely, whereas some public TCRs were present in many individuals. In an earlier analysis of fewer than 750 of the donors, most TCR beta V segments were observed in productive rearrangements about 87% or about 30% of the time, broadly matching IMGT annotations. The 87-base-pair reads could not distinguish some IMGT-functional V segments, including TRBV6-2 and TRBV6-3, so those segments were excluded. Because counts were too low, some 17 rarely observed V segments, including chromosome 9 orphons, were excluded from the earlier analysis of some 540 of the donors. In both the original and validation cohorts, the classifier was reported to diagnose cytomegalovirus status with high specificity and sensitivity. In a later genetic analysis, a missense DCLRE1C variant was associated with V-gene and J-gene trimming of TCR beta chains, and the association was replicated in an independent cohort. A further reported finding was that TCR beta sequences accurately predicted the HLA-A and HLA-B alleles for most subjects in the first cohort. A group of highly shared sequence variants was considered likely to be a technical artifact of the sequencing pipeline. When HLA alleles, especially DR and DQ, strongly co-occurred, attributing TCR associations to individual alleles was difficult. According to a later genetic analysis, donors in an Asian-associated ancestry cluster had fewer N-insertions in productive TCRs than the approximately 670-donor mean. It was suggested by the authors that the approach could potentially be generalized to other disease states and immunological phenotypes. HLA typing was unavailable for some donors at each locus, so association tests used only the typed subset. A later analysis reported that several top co-occurrence clusters appeared linked to parvovirus B19, influenza, CMV and Epstein-Barr virus. In a later analysis, TCR association rates were found to vary across HLA loci, with the most associated TCRs seen for DRB1 alleles and the fewest for HLA-C alleles.

The method was the immunoSEQ multiplex PCR assay. For the multiplex PCR, a mixture combining 60 forward primers for TCR Vbeta segments and 13 reverse primers for TCR Jbeta segments was used. The CDR3 region of rearranged TCR beta genes was amplified from genomic DNA with a multiplex PCR assay. On the Illumina HiSeq System, the amplified TCR beta libraries were sequenced as 87-base-pair reads. Per the original workflow: A later analysis counted about 82 million unique TCR beta chains across the 690 or so repertoires, and roughly 9.9 million of these chains were shared by at least two donors. A nearest-neighbor algorithm error-corrected the raw reads and collapsed the reads into unique sequences, merging closely related sequences to remove PCR and sequencing errors. To assign V, D and J gene segments, CDR3 sequences were aligned to IMGT reference sequences. For a sequence to be retained, a match of at least six nucleotides to both a V gene segment and a J gene segment was required. A rearrangement counted as productive if the CDR3 had no stop codons and remained in frame with V and J, and every other rearrangement counted as non-productive. CDR3 was defined according to IMGT convention as the region running from the second conserved V-encoded cysteine to the conserved J-encoded phenylalanine. The earlier analysis of about 610 of the donors excluded sequences that lacked an unambiguous match to a single V gene segment. In an earlier analysis of about 590 of the donors, a V segment was called functional when productive rearrangements were above 56.7%, and segregating when the standard deviation between donors exceeded 5%. To diagnose cytomegalovirus status from the catalog of TCR beta chain sequences, a statistical classification framework was built. V and J gene assignment, in a later analysis, came from comparing TCR nucleotide sequences with IMGT/GENE-DB human TR gene sequences. Using the TCRdist pipeline, a later analysis assigned CDR3 sequences along with most-parsimonious VDJ recombination scenarios. A later analysis defined each TCR beta chain by its CDR3 amino acid sequence plus V-gene family, and excluded reads lacking a unique V-gene family. In a later analysis, a few hundred highly shared, low-generation-probability nucleotide sequences were removed to address suspected cross-contamination and a sequencing artifact. In a later analysis, a clonal expansion index for each public chain was calculated from normalized within-repertoire ranks of inferred template counts. In a later analysis, generation probabilities were computed using a VDJ recombination model fitted to out-of-frame rearrangements, and the results were checked against IGoR. Hypergeometric tests were used in a later analysis to score TCR-TCR, TCR-HLA and TCR-CMV co-occurrence, with a repertoire-size bias correction applied to the TCR pairs. A later analysis estimated false discovery rates by permuting HLA or CMV assignments 20 times. In a later analysis, co-occurring TCRs were grouped with DBSCAN, and TCRdist sequence similarity was added when clustering was performed within HLA-allele-positive subsets. For co-occurrence clustering, repertoires with fewer than 30,000 or more than 120,000 public chains were excluded, along with roughly five repertoires with anomalous nucleotide sharing. In TCRdb, the immuneACCESS table is reduced to in-frame sequences with V and J assigned. These tables do not hold every clone; where another copy was compared, an unresolved V gene accounts for under half, and the others remain unexplained. That table gives V, J and clone size, and the DNA gave D and trimming. The sample data list roughly 130,000 clones, and around 83% of these were observed just once. The ten top clones hold less than 3.5% of the sample.

The sample was PBMCs. The V and J segments used are TRBV7-8 and TRBJ1-5; no D gene call is confident. This clonotype was sampled from a man aged 45-65 years in good health and CMV-seronegative. The CDR3 amino acid sequence is: CASSLDAGYSNQPQHF. The nucleotide sequence is given as TGTGCCAGCAGCTTAGATGCGGGTTATAGCAATCAGCCCCAGCATTTT. Reference TRBV7-8 and TRBJ1-5 proteins supply the regions before and after the CDR3; the full variable domain is: GAGVSQSPRYKVAKRGQDVALRCDPISGHVSLFWYQQALGQGPEFLTYFQNEAQLDKSGLPSDRFFAERPEGSVSTLKIQRTQQEDSAVYLCASSLDAGYSNQPQHFGDGTRLSIL.